Listed below are T cell receptor beta chains from one sample, sequenced in a study of T cell changes during pregnancy in multiple sclerosis. Profiling relied on immunoSEQ multiplex PCR, and the TCRdb table lists in-frame clones only, not all of them. The profile shows approximately 58,000 clones, roughly 89% of them singletons. Specimen: peripheral blood, collected in the second trimester of pregnancy. The receptor source for this set is a female donor with multiple sclerosis, enrolled in a pregnancy study. Each CDR3 is given with its conserved first and last residue. A D gene is named only where the DNA matches it firmly. The size field is filled for only some rows; it gives once, few, many or a size class.

abundance	v_gene	j_gene	d_gene	CDR3nt	CDR3aa
NA	TRBV25-1	TRBJ1-4	NA	TGTGCCAGCAGTGAATTGGCCGCAACTAATGAAAAACTGTTTTTT	CASSELAATNEKLFF
NA	TRBV18	TRBJ1-1	NA	TGTGCCAGCTCACCCCTCACAGGGTTCCAAAACACTGAAGCTTTCTTT	CASSPLTGFQNTEAFF
NA	TRBV2	TRBJ2-6	TRBD1	TGTGCCAGCAGTACCCGGACAGGGACCAACGTCCTGACTTTC	CASSTRTGTNVLTF
NA	TRBV27	TRBJ1-1	NA	TGTGCCAGCAGTCCTCCCCAACAGGGATCCCCTGAAGCTTTCTTT	CASSPPQQGSPEAFF
NA	TRBV30	TRBJ2-2	NA	TGTGCCTGGGTTGACTCGAACACCGGGGAGCTGTTTTTT	CAWVDSNTGELFF
NA	TRBV7-6	TRBJ2-6	TRBD2	TGTGCCAGCAGCTTAAACCCCACTAGCGGGAAATCGAACTGGACTGGGGCCAACGTCCTGACTTTC	CASSLNPTSGKSNWTGANVLTF
NA	TRBV12-5	TRBJ2-3	TRBD2	TGTGCTAGTGGTCAACCTAGCGGACACACAGATACGCAGTATTTT	CASGQPSGHTDTQYF
NA	TRBV5-1	TRBJ2-1	TRBD2	TGCGCCAGCAGCTTGGGGGAGGGGCCCTACAATGAGCAGTTCTTC	CASSLGEGPYNEQFF
NA	TRBV14	TRBJ2-7	NA	TGTGCCAGCAGCCAAGAGCTAGAGACCTACGAGCAGTACTTC	CASSQELETYEQYF
NA	TRBV5-1	TRBJ2-1	NA	TGCGCCAGCAGCTTGGGACTAGAAATCTCCCATGAGCAGTTCTTC	CASSLGLEISHEQFF
NA	TRBV7-2	TRBJ2-3	NA	TGTGCCAGCAGCTTAGTAGGGGTAGACATGGATACGCAGTATTTT	CASSLVGVDMDTQYF
NA	TRBV14	TRBJ2-3	NA	TGTGCCAGCAGCCCAGGCGGGGTACAGGGCACAGATACGCAGTATTTT	CASSPGGVQGTDTQYF
NA	TRBV6-1	TRBJ2-3	TRBD1	TGTGCCAGCCCTGGACAGGGAAGCCCAGATACGCAGTATTTT	CASPGQGSPDTQYF
few	TRBV6-6	TRBJ2-7	NA	TGTGCCAGCGGCAGGGGCTACGAGCAGTACTTC	CASGRGYEQYF
once	TRBV4-1	TRBJ2-5	NA	TGCGCCAGCAGCCAAGATCTTAGGGAGGAGACCCAGTACTTC	CASSQDLREETQYF
NA	TRBV30	TRBJ2-7	TRBD1	TGTGCCTGGAGTGGAAGCGGCAGGGGGTCCGAGCAGTACTTC	CAWSGSGRGSEQYF
NA	TRBV4-1	TRBJ2-3	NA	TGCGCCAGCAGCCAATCCCGGTTAGATACGCAGTATTTT	CASSQSRLDTQYF